This TCR beta chain was sequenced in a study of T cell responses to AZD1222 COVID-19 vaccine. In the study overall: Second-dose timings of about 4 or about 12 weeks were pooled. Findings and limits, study-wide: In all cases, repertoires were sampled only after the peak T cell response. Just a handful of AZD1222 recipients were seropositive at baseline. Elevations in Spike-specific TCR breadth and depth followed administration of two AZD1222 doses.

The method was immunoSEQ multiplex PCR; TCRdb's version includes in-frame clones alone and lacks a portion of them. The data hold about 100,000 clones, with roughly 85% observed a single time. Points on this clone: Its target is not known.

Specimen: peripheral blood, collected on day 0 of AZD1222 vaccination. The sequence derives from an adult in good health.

The CDR3 is CASSAAGGGQETQYF. The CDR3 nucleotides are TGCGCCAGCAGTGCGGCGGGCGGGGGGCAAGAGACCCAGTACTTC. This chain uses TRBV5-1 with TRBJ2-5; 8 bases line up with TRBD2. CDR3 length: 15 residues. The germline V gene encodes CDR1 SGHRS and CDR2 YFSETQ. The V segment lost 5 bases and the J segment 2 bases; nucleotides outside the gene matches: 8.